The next 28 T cell receptor beta chains were all read from a single sample in a study of blood T cell repertoires in COVID-19 (dated by TCRdb to about 2020). The method was the immunoSEQ multiplex PCR assay. TCRdb took over this immuneACCESS table, retaining in-frame rearrangements with V and J assigned. Such tables are incomplete; in checked studies, under half of the missing clones stem from an unresolved V gene, and the remainder is unexplained. The sample data list under 250,000 clones, and roughly 90% of these were observed just once. The ten largest clones capture 6.2% of the sample. The source material was peripheral blood. The receptors derive from a man in his fifties or sixties with acute or convalescent COVID-19.

This chain joins TRBV6-2 or TRBV6-3 and TRBJ2-5, with D unclear. Germline CDR1 is MNHEY and CDR2 is SVGEGT. The CDR3 is 12 amino acids. V was pared by 6 bases and J by 5 bases, with 10 bases between. Here the CDR3 reads CASSRAGETQYF. For the CDR3, the DNA is TGTGCCAGCAGCCGGGCTGGGGAGACCCAGTACTTC.

V usage is TRBV7-2 and J usage is TRBJ2-5; the D gene is possibly TRBD2 (6 bases). The V end was cut by 3 bases, the J end by 0 bases, with 8 bases between. From germline, CDR1 is SGHTA and CDR2 FQGNSA. The CDR3 totals 14 residues. DNA for the CDR3: TGTGCCAGCAGCTTTGGGGGGTACCAAGAGACCCAGTACTTC. Translating it yields CASSFGGYQETQYF. Complete variable domain (other parts from reference TRBV7-2 and TRBJ2-5): GAGVSQSPSNKVTEKGKDVELRCDPISGHTALYWYRQSLGQGLEFLIYFQGNSAPDKSGLPSDRFSAERTGGSVSTLTIQRTQQEDSAVYLCASSFGGYQETQYFGPGTRLLVL.

The chain links TRBV6-1 to TRBJ1-2; D unresolved. Trimming removed 3 bases at V and 2 bases at J, with 16 bases between. Germline assignment: CDR1 MNHNS and CDR2 SASEGT. The CDR3 runs to 16 residues. Here the CDR3 DNA reads TGTGCCAGCAGTGACGGCCAGCGCAGTAGCAACTATGGCTACACCTTC. Its translation is CASSDGQRSSNYGYTF.

The chain uses TRBV5-1 and TRBJ1-4; D is unclear. CDR1 and CDR2 (germline): SGHRS, YFSETQ. The V gene lost 0 bases and the J gene lost 0 bases, with 12 bases spanning the gap. This CDR3 has 17 amino acids. CDR3 sequence reads: CASSLALRRPTNEKLFF. The CDR3 nucleotides are TGCGCCAGCAGCTTGGCTCTCCGGAGGCCAACTAATGAAAAACTGTTTTTT.

The chain links TRBV28 to TRBJ2-5, with 7 positions matching TRBD1. Germline V gene sequence: CDR1 MDHEN, CDR2 SYDVKM. V was clipped by 4 bases and J by 5 bases; unmatched bases: 7. This CDR3 is 14 amino acids long. CDR3 nucleotides: TGTGCCAGCAGTTCGACAGGGACGTGGGAGACCCAGTACTTC. The encoded protein is CASSSTGTWETQYF.

In DNA form, the CDR3 reads TGTGCCAGCAGCTTTCCAGGGGAAGGGACTGAAGCTTTCTTT. Its translation is CASSFPGEGTEAFF. The genes are TRBV7-8 and TRBJ1-1; TRBD1 might be the D (6 bases). Trimming cost V 3 bases and J 5 bases, with 13 bases left between them. The CDR3 totals 14 residues. CDR1 and CDR2 from the germline V gene are SGHVS and FQNEAQ.

The chain has TRBV5-1 and TRBJ2-1; the D is unclear. In germline, CDR1 is SGHRS, CDR2 YFSETQ. The CDR3 contains 14 residues. Trimming removed 2 bases at V and 5 bases at J, with 11 bases between. The CDR3 region is CASSFDSSNNEQFF. In DNA, the CDR3 is TGCGCCAGCAGCTTCGATAGCAGCAACAATGAGCAGTTCTTC.

This clone was picked up a small number of times. V gene TRBV27 combines with J gene TRBJ2-7; D perhaps matches TRBD2 (6 bases). This CDR3 comprises 16 residues. Germline V gene data show CDR1 as MNHEY and CDR2 as SMNVEV (reference sequence). The ends were cut back, 0 bases at V and 0 bases at J, with 12 bases in the middle. In DNA, the CDR3 is TGTGCCAGCAGTTTATCTGTGGGAGGTCTCTCCTACGAGCAGTACTTC. It encodes CASSLSVGGLSYEQYF.

CDR3 bases: TGTGCCATCAGTGGTCGGACAGGGACTGGAAACACCATATATTTT. It translates to CAISGRTGTGNTIYF. This sequence joins TRBV10-3 and TRBJ1-3, with 8 bases lining up with TRBD1. The CDR3 extends over 15 amino acids. The germline CDR1 and CDR2 sequences are ENHRY and SYGVKD. J gave up 2 bases and V 4 bases, and 4 bases lay outside the gene matches.

The chain couples TRBV5-1 to TRBJ2-5; no firm D call. Germline V lookup: CDR1 SGHRS, CDR2 YFSETQ. The CDR3 is 14 residues long. Trimming removed 3 bases at V and 2 bases at J, with 11 bases between. The CDR3 region has the DNA TGCGCCAGCAGCTCCCGACTCTTGCAAGAGACCCAGTACTTC. Encoded protein: CASSSRLLQETQYF.

The chain combines TRBV18 with TRBJ1-2; 10 bases fit TRBD1. In germline, CDR1 is KGHSH, CDR2 LQKENI. J was trimmed by 7 bases and V by 3 bases; bases with no gene match: 11. CDR3 length equals 16 residues. The CDR3, as DNA: TGTGCCAGCTCACCGCCCGGGACAGGGGATATAGGTGGCTACACCTTC. This codes for CASSPPGTGDIGGYTF.

The CDR3 DNA sequence: TGTGCCAGCAGTTACTCGTGGAGCCAGAACAATGAGCAGTTCTTC. Amino acid sequence: CASSYSWSQNNEQFF. The V and J genes are TRBV6-6 and TRBJ2-1; D gene ambiguous. Germline V gene lookup returns CDR1 MNHNY and CDR2 SVGAGI (reference sequence). V dropped 0 bases and J dropped 5 bases, with 11 bases sitting between them. The CDR3 contains 15 residues.

The chain joins TRBV6-5 to TRBJ1-2; D remains unclear. The germline V gene has CDR1 MNHEY and CDR2 SVGAGI. The CDR3 consists of 14 residues. V shed 2 bases and J shed 6 bases, with 13 bases lying between them. The CDR3 region is CASSYRLTNNGYTF. The DNA for the CDR3 is TGTGCCAGCAGTTACAGGCTGACAAATAATGGCTACACCTTC.

This clone is a singleton in its sample. This chain joins TRBV5-1 and TRBJ1-1; D perhaps matches TRBD1 (6 bases). The CDR3 totals 16 residues. Per the germline V gene, CDR1 is SGHRS and CDR2 is YFSETQ. Trimming removed 3 bases at V and 3 bases at J, with 18 bases between. The CDR3 DNA sequence: TGCGCCAGCAGCTCACCCAGGGGTGTAGGGGACACTGAAGCTTTCTTT. This codes for CASSSPRGVGDTEAFF.

The chain is built from TRBV5-6 and TRBJ2-5, with D tentatively TRBD2 (5 bases). Looked up from germline, CDR1 is SGHDT and CDR2 is YYEEEE. The V end lost 2 bases, the J end lost 5 bases, and 22 bases lay between the germline ends. This CDR3 is built from 17 residues. The CDR3 sequence is CASSLNTPVVGGETQYF. CDR3 sequence (DNA): TGTGCCAGCAGCTTAAACACCCCAGTAGTCGGCGGGGAGACCCAGTACTTC.

The chain couples TRBV30 to TRBJ1-3; D is unresolved. The CDR3 length is 15 residues. Trimming took off 0 bases at V and 2 bases at J, with 11 bases between the two ends. The V gene's germline CDR1 is GTSNPN and CDR2 SVGIG (reference sequence). In nucleotides, the CDR3 is TGTGCCTGGAGTGTAAAAGGAGGGCCTGGAAACACCATATATTTT. It yields the protein CAWSVKGGPGNTIYF.

The chain has TRBV7-2 and TRBJ2-7; TRBD1 matches at 9 bases. CDR1 and CDR2 from the germline V gene are SGHTA and FQGNSA. V was pared by 6 bases and J by 5 bases, with 8 bases of the junction left unmatched. The CDR3 spans 14 residues. The CDR3 sequence is CASSNRDRVHEQYF. CDR3 bases: TGTGCCAGCAGTAATCGGGACAGGGTGCACGAGCAGTACTTC.

The chain uses TRBV6-5 and TRBJ1-2; D may be TRBD1 (5 bases). V lost 5 bases to trimming and J lost 7 bases, with 8 bases between them. The CDR3 totals 11 residues. CDR1 is MNHEY and CDR2 is SVGAGI in the germline V gene. The CDR3 is CASSQGSGYTF. CDR3 nucleotides: TGTGCCAGCAGTCAGGGTTCTGGCTACACCTTC.

The chain's CDR3 is CASSDRTGTLGMNTEAFF. The CDR3 nucleotides read TGTGCCAGCAGTGATCGGACAGGTACACTTGGAATGAACACTGAAGCTTTCTTT. J is TRBJ1-1 and V is TRBV6-1; 7 bases are a match to TRBD1. The CDR3 extends over 18 amino acids. The junction had 13 bases not matched to a gene; V was cut back by 3 bases and J by 0 bases. Germline assignment: CDR1 MNHNS and CDR2 SASEGT.

J is TRBJ1-1 and V is TRBV4-1, with a weak D call TRBD1 (6 bases). Looked up from germline, CDR1 is MGHRA and CDR2 is YSYEKL. Trimming took 6 bases from V and 10 from J, leaving 15 bases between them. The CDR3 is 12 residues long. The chain's CDR3 is CASRGSETGAFF. The DNA of the CDR3 is TGCGCCAGCAGGGGGTCCGAGACAGGAGCTTTCTTT.

This chain uses TRBV3-1 (or the pseudogene TRBV3-2) with TRBJ2-7; tentative D call: TRBD2 (6 bases). V shed 2 bases and J shed 6 bases, with 8 bases lying between them. The CDR3 is 12 amino acids. Germline lookup yields CDR1 LGHDT and CDR2 YNNKEL (reference sequence). The CDR3 DNA is TGTGCCAGCAGCCAACTGGGGGGCGAGCAGTACTTC. Encoded protein: CASSQLGGEQYF.

The rearrangement uses TRBV5-1 and TRBJ1-1; D remains unclear. The V end lost 0 bases, the J end lost 5 bases, and 11 bases lay between the germline ends. The CDR3 totals 14 residues. CDR1 and CDR2 (germline): SGHRS, YFSETQ. The CDR3: CASSLDGSGTEAFF. CDR3 DNA: TGCGCCAGCAGCTTGGACGGGTCGGGTACTGAAGCTTTCTTT.

The chain uses TRBV7-6 and TRBJ1-6; tentatively, D is TRBD1 (6 bases). The length of the CDR3 is 17 residues. The V gene's germline CDR1 is SGHVS and CDR2 FNYEAQ. V lost 1 base to trimming and J lost 5 bases, with 15 bases between them. CDR3 residues: CASSLGARGGDNSPLHF. The CDR3 DNA follows: TGTGCCAGCAGCTTAGGGGCGAGGGGGGGTGATAATTCACCCCTCCACTTT.

The chain couples TRBV16 to TRBJ1-1; TRBD1 matches 8 bases. The germline CDR1 and CDR2 sequences are KGHSY and FQNENV. The CDR3 runs 16 residues. V lost 4 bases, J lost 1 base, and 8 bases stayed unmatched. The CDR3 loop reads CASSPQVQGANTEAFF. DNA for the CDR3: TGTGCCAGCAGCCCCCAAGTCCAGGGGGCGAACACTGAAGCTTTCTTT.

The chain has TRBV4-2 and TRBJ2-3, with TRBD2 identical over 7 bases. The V and J ends lost 6 bases and 2 bases, in that order; junction bases with no gene match: 8. Germline V gene data show CDR1 as LGHNA and CDR2 as YNFKEQ. This CDR3 has 15 residues. The CDR3 DNA reads TGTGCCAGCAGGGGTTCGACTAGCTTCACAGATACGCAGTATTTT. This codes for CASRGSTSFTDTQYF.

This clone was counted a single time. In DNA form, the CDR3 reads TGTGCTTCTGCCCCGGGACTAGCGGTTTACGAGCAGTACTTC. This gives the protein CASAPGLAVYEQYF. The genes are TRBV30 and TRBJ2-7; TRBD2 aligns across 11 bases. CDR1 GTSNPN and CDR2 SVGIG come from the germline V gene (reference sequence). The CDR3 sequence is 14 residues long.

The gene calls are TRBV19 and TRBJ1-5; unclear D gene. CDR1 and CDR2 from the germline V gene are LNHDA and SQIVND (reference sequence). CDR3 length equals 12 residues. V was clipped by 8 bases and J by 0 bases, with 5 bases between them. CDR3 sequence (DNA): TGTGCCAGTCAGTATAGCAATCAGCCCCAGCATTTT. This gives the protein CASQYSNQPQHF.

The chain uses TRBV10-3 and TRBJ1-1; D gene ambiguous. CDR3 length equals 15 residues. Per germline, CDR1 ENHRY and CDR2 SYGVKD. V lost 3 bases to trimming and J lost 4 bases, with 15 bases between them. CDR3 in DNA: TGTGCCATCAGTGATCCGGGAGCCACGACCACTGAAGCTTTCTTT. Amino acids: CAISDPGATTTEAFF.